The T cell receptor (beta chain) described here comes from a study of T cells in Graves' hyperthyroidism and ophthalmopathy. Study-level points and caveats: Among clonotypes expanded in thyroid above 0.001, most were also found in blood.

TCR beta CDR3 region amplification was performed from RNA transcripts. RT-PCR in the first round (using the HTBI primer set) targeted the TCR CDR3. MiXCR, applied by TCRdb to the multiplex PCR reads, yields one record per CDR3 protein. The sample gives 350,000 to 450,000 distinct CDR3 sequences, approximately 17% of which show up once; around a third is in the top ten. Looked up from germline, CDR1 is MDHEN and CDR2 is SYDVKM. The CDR3 is 14 residues long. V lost 6 bases and J lost 3, with 15 bases in between. On this clonotype itself: Its antigen is currently unknown.

The sample, blood from the first hyperthyroidism diagnosis, precedes any ophthalmopathy symptoms. The source of this sequence is a woman aged 30 to 39 with Graves' hyperthyroidism that later progressed to Graves' ophthalmopathy. Sequenced: blood. V gene TRBV28 combines with J gene TRBJ2-7, with a possible D match to TRBD1 (6 bases). CDR3 amino acids: CASRFSTGRYEQYF. CDR3 coding DNA: TGTGCCAGCAGATTTTCGACAGGCCGCTACGAGCAGTACTTC. The whole variable domain, filled in from reference TRBV28 and TRBJ2-7, reads DVKVTQSSRYLVKRTGEKVFLECVQDMDHENMFWYRQDPGLGLRLIYFSYDVKMKEKGDIPEGYSVSREKKERFSLILESASTNQTSMYLCASRFSTGRYEQYFGPGTRLTVT.